This T cell receptor (beta chain) is from a study of blood T cell repertoires in COVID-19. The ends were cut back, 5 bases at V and 8 bases at J, with 10 bases in the middle. The germline gives CDR1 MDHEN, CDR2 SYDVKM. CDR3 length: 12 amino acids. This clone was seen once. Original handling: From reference gene primer amplification, estimates of nucleated cell counts were derived. The protocol was immunoSEQ multiplex PCR, while the TCRdb copy is restricted to in-frame clones and leaves out a portion. For V, J and clone size, that table is used; D and trimming come from the DNA. Here the sample spans about 100,000 clones, more than 85% being singletons.

The sequence came from a human donor in a cohort sampled during active COVID-19. Sequencing used peripheral blood. This chain links TRBV28 with TRBJ2-1; the D gene is possibly TRBD1 (5 bases). CDR3 loop: CASSQGMDEQFF. The CDR3 DNA reads as TGTGCCAGCAGTCAGGGAATGGATGAGCAGTTCTTC. Full variable domain (rest looked up from reference TRBV28 and TRBJ2-1): DVKVTQSSRYLVKRTGEKVFLECVQDMDHENMFWYRQDPGLGLRLIYFSYDVKMKEKGDIPEGYSVSREKKERFSLILESASTNQTSMYLCASSQGMDEQFFGPGTRLTVL.